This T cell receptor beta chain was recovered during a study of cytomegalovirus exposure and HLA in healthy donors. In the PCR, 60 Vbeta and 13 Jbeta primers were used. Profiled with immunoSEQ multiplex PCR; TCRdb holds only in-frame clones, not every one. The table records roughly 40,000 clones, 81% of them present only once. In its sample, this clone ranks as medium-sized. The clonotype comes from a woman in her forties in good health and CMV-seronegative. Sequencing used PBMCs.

The CDR3 DNA reads as TGTGCCAGCAGTTACCCCTCGGGACAGGGGAACACTGAAGCTTTCTTT. Translation gives CASSYPSGQGNTEAFF. V is TRBV6-5 and J is TRBJ1-1; 9 bases agree with TRBD1. Germline-derived CDR1 and CDR2 are MNHEY and SVGAGI. The CDR3 length is 16 residues. Trimming took 2 bases from V and 1 from J; bases not matched to a gene: 5.